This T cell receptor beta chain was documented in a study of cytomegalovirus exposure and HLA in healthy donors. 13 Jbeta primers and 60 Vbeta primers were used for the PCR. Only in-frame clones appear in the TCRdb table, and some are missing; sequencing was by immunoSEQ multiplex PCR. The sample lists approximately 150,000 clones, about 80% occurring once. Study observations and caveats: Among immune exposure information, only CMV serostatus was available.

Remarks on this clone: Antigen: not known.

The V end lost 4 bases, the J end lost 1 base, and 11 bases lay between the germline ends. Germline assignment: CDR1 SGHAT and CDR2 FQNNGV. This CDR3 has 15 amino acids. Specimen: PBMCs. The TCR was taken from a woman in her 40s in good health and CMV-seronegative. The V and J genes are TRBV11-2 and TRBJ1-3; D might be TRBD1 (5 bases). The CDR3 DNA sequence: TGTGCCAGCAGCTCTTCAGGGTTTTCTGGAAACACCATATATTTT. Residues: CASSSSGFSGNTIYF. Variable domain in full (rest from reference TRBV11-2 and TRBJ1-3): EAGVAQSPRYKIIEKRQSVAFWCNPISGHATLYWYQQILGQGPKLLIQFQNNGVVDDSQLPKDRFSAERLKGVDSTLKIQPAKLEDSAVYLCASSSSGFSGNTIYFGEGSWLTVV.